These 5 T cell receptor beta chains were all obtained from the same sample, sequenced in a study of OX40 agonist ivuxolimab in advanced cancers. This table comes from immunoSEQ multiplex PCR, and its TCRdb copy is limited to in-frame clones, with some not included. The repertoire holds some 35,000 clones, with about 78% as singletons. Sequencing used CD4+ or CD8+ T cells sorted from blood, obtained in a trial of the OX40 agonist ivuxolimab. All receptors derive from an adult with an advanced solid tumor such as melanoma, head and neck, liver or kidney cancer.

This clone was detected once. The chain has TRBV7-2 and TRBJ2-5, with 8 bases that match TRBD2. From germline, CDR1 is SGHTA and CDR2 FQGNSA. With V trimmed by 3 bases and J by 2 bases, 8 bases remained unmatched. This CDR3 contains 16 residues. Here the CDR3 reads CASSLTPGLGQETQYF. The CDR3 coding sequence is TGTGCCAGCAGCTTGACACCGGGACTAGGACAAGAGACCCAGTACTTC.

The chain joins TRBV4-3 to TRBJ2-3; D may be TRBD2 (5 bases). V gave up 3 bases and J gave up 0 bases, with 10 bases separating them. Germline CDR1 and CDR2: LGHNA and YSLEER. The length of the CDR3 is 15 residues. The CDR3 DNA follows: TGCGCCAGCAGCCATGAATGGACTAGCACAGATACGCAGTATTTT. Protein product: CASSHEWTSTDTQYF.

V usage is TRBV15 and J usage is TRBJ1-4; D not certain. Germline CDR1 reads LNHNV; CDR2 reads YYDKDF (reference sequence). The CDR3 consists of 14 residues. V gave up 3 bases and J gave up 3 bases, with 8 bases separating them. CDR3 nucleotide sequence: TGTGCCACCAGCAGGACGAAGTCTAATGAAAAACTGTTTTTT. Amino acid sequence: CATSRTKSNEKLFF.

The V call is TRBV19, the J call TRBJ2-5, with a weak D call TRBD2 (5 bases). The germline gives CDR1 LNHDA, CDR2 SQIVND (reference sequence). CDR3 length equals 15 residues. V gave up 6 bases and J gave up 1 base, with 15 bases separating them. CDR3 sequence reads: CASSLNGVIQETQYF. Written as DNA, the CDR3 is TGTGCCAGTAGCCTAAACGGGGTTATCCAAGAGACCCAGTACTTC.

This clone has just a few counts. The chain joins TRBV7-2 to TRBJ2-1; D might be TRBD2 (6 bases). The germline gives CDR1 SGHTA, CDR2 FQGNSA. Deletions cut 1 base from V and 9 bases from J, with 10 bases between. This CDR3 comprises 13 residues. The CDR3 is CASSLVSGGEQFF. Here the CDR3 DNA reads TGTGCCAGCAGCTTAGTATCCGGGGGTGAGCAGTTCTTC.